This TCR beta chain appears in the sequencing data of a study of technical replicates of blood from several donors. The V gene lost 0 bases and the J gene lost 6 bases, with 11 bases spanning the gap. The CDR3 totals 14 residues. Per germline, CDR1 SGHDN and CDR2 FVKESK. The table came from immunoSEQ multiplex PCR; TCRdb's copy has only in-frame clones and leaves some out. The sample lists approximately 93,000 clones, approximately 93% occurring once. Sequencing used T cells isolated from PBMCs. The V gene is TRBV14, the J gene TRBJ1-2; D uncertain. This clonotype originated in a human donor in good health. The CDR3 bases are TGTGCCAGCAGCCAAGAAGCTCCGGTAGATGGCTACACCTTC. Its protein is CASSQEAPVDGYTF. Filled out from reference TRBV14 and TRBJ1-2, the complete variable domain reads EAGVTQFPSHSVIEKGQTVTLRCDPISGHDNLYWYRRVMGKEIKFLLHFVKESKQDESGMPNNRFLAERTGGTYSTLKVQPAELEDSGVYFCASSQEAPVDGYTFGSGTRLTVV.